This T cell receptor beta chain originates from a study of vaccination effects on CD4 cells after COVID-19. Study overall: The two convalescent patients provided samples 16 days and one week before vaccination.

Looked up from germline, CDR1 is SGHNT and CDR2 is YENEEA. The CDR3 is 15 amino acids. Trimming took 6 bases from V and 3 from J; bases not matched to a gene: 6. With regard to this clone: Antigen unknown.

Under the ViraFEST assay, PBMC were stimulated with viral peptide pools so that antigen-specific CD4+ T cells expanded. Sequencing was performed afterwards. The culture ran for roughly 10 days before CD4+ T cells were isolated. Documented for the person is a PCR-confirmed SARS-CoV-2 infection occurring between March and December 2020. Supplemented with about 10 IU/ml IL-2 and around 10 ug/ml peptides, 2 million to 2.5 million PBMC per well were kept in culture. The repertoire was sequenced with immunoSEQ multiplex PCR; TCRdb's copy has only in-frame clones and lacks some. This repertoire shows about 19,000 clones, roughly 80% found once; its top ten account for roughly 15%.

This receptor was obtained from a human donor who had a prior SARS-CoV-2 infection. This chain connects TRBV11-3 to TRBJ2-3; TRBD2 aligns across 10 bases. The sequencing used CD4+ T cells from PBMCs cultured with SARS-CoV-2 spike peptides, collected before COVID-19 vaccination. This CDR3 is CASRSIAGGTDTQYF. CDR3 in DNA: TGTGCCAGCAGGTCTATAGCGGGAGGAACAGATACGCAGTATTTT.